This paragraph reports one T cell receptor beta chain. What it binds is unknown. Trimming at V came to 6 bases and at J to 5 bases, leaving 6 bases not matched to a gene. There are 14 residues in the CDR3. Germline V gene sequence: CDR1 MNHEY, CDR2 SVGAGI. All the people who gave samples were healthy bone marrow donors. A multiplex PCR was run with 60 Vbeta primers and 13 Jbeta primers. The data were produced by immunoSEQ multiplex PCR, yet TCRdb's version contains in-frame clones alone and is incomplete. This table has fewer than 150,000 clones, about 78% appearing once. This sample was included in a study of cytomegalovirus exposure and HLA in healthy donors. Study-level results: Researchers reportedly found TCR beta sequences accurately predicted most subjects' HLA-A and HLA-B alleles.

The sequenced sample consisted of PBMCs. The V and J genes are TRBV6-5 and TRBJ1-4, with 7 bases that match TRBD1. The TCR sequence derives from a woman in her 30s in good health and CMV-seropositive. CDR3 nucleotide sequence: TGTGCCAGCAGCCGGACAGGACCCAATGAAAAACTGTTTTTT. Translating it yields CASSRTGPNEKLFF.